These T cell receptor beta chains were read from a single sample in a study of blood T cell repertoires in COVID-19. Generated by immunoSEQ multiplex PCR, the TCRdb table keeps only in-frame clones and is missing some. The sample records about 56,000 clones, roughly 89% being singletons. The specimen was peripheral blood. These receptors all stem from a woman in her sixties or seventies with COVID-19, enrolled during active disease. CDR3s include the opening cysteine and the closing phenylalanine or tryptophan. A D gene is named only where the DNA matches it firmly. Clone sizes are given selectively: once, few, many, or a class where the clone is expanded.

clone_size j_call d_call v_call cdr3_aa cdr3_nt
NA TRBJ2-7 NA TRBV7-2 CASSLGTAEPYEQYF TGTGCCAGCAGCTTAGGTACTGCGGAACCCTACGAGCAGTACTTC
NA TRBJ1-5 NA TRBV7-2 CASSPRGGEAQPQHF TGTGCCAGCAGCCCCCGCGGGGGCGAAGCTCAGCCCCAGCATTTT
NA TRBJ2-7 TRBD1 TRBV7-8 CASSLGEGQGREQYF TGTGCCAGCAGCTTAGGGGAGGGACAGGGGCGCGAGCAGTACTTC
NA TRBJ2-3 TRBD1 TRBV10-1 CASSKTGMFSTDTQYF TGCGCCAGCAGTAAGACAGGGATGTTTAGCACAGATACGCAGTATTTT
NA TRBJ2-5 NA TRBV11-2 CASSLTGVQETQYF TGTGCCAGCAGCTTAACGGGAGTCCAAGAGACCCAGTACTTC
NA TRBJ2-5 TRBD2 TRBV15 CATSEGGARGETQYF TGTGCCACCAGCGAGGGAGGGGCGCGAGGGGAGACCCAGTACTTC
NA TRBJ1-6 TRBD1 TRBV4-2 CASSQEGTENSPLHF TGTGCCAGCAGCCAAGAGGGGACAGAAAATTCACCCCTCCACTTT
NA TRBJ2-1 TRBD2 TRBV5-7 CASRPGTSGADEQFF TGTGCCAGCAGGCCCGGGACTAGCGGGGCAGATGAGCAGTTCTTC
NA TRBJ2-1 NA TRBV3-1/TRBV3-2 CASSQTSIYNEQFF TGTGCCAGCAGCCAGACTAGTATCTACAATGAGCAGTTCTTC
NA TRBJ2-3 TRBD2 TRBV29-1 CSVVALGGSTPDTQYF TGCAGCGTTGTGGCTTTGGGGGGGAGTACGCCAGATACGCAGTATTTT
NA TRBJ2-6 TRBD1 TRBV6-4 CASSDRQGTGANVLTF TGTGCCAGCAGTGACAGACAGGGGACTGGGGCCAACGTCCTGACTTTC
NA TRBJ2-2 NA TRBV9 CASSVGGAGELFF TGTGCCAGCAGCGTAGGGGGAGCCGGGGAGCTGTTTTTT
NA TRBJ2-3 NA TRBV4-3 CASSQEGDRELTDTQYF TGCGCCAGCAGCCAAGAGGGAGATCGGGAATTGACAGATACGCAGTATTTT
few TRBJ1-5 NA TRBV4-2 CASSQGVGEGGQPQHF TGTGCCAGCAGCCAAGGTGTGGGAGAGGGAGGTCAGCCCCAGCATTTT
NA TRBJ2-2 TRBD1 TRBV4-3 CASSWTGNTGELFF TGCGCCAGCAGCTGGACAGGGAACACCGGGGAGCTGTTTTTT
NA TRBJ1-1 TRBD1 TRBV29-1 CSAGGQVNTEAFF TGCAGCGCTGGGGGACAGGTGAACACTGAAGCTTTCTTT
NA TRBJ2-3 NA TRBV7-8 CASSPGLSSTDTQYF TGTGCCAGCAGCCCGGGTCTTTCTAGCACAGATACGCAGTATTTT
NA TRBJ2-1 TRBD2 TRBV6-5 CASSSTSGSGNEQFF TGTGCCAGCAGTTCGACTAGCGGGAGTGGCAATGAGCAGTTCTTC
once TRBJ2-3 NA TRBV5-1 CASSLGQTDTQYF TGCGCCAGCAGCTTGGGACAGACAGATACGCAGTATTTT
NA TRBJ2-1 TRBD2 TRBV2 CATRSPGLAGVSAYNEQFF TGTGCCACCAGGTCTCCGGGACTAGCGGGAGTGTCGGCGTACAATGAGCAGTTCTTC
NA TRBJ2-3 NA TRBV6-5 CAPGVDTQYF TGTGCCCCAGGGGTAGATACGCAGTATTTT
NA TRBJ1-1 NA TRBV7-9 CASSRDSAGTEAFF TGTGCCAGCAGCCGCGACAGTGCTGGCACTGAAGCTTTCTTT
NA TRBJ1-2 NA TRBV7-2 CASSLPTGGSPYGYTF TGTGCCAGCAGCTTGCCGACAGGAGGATCCCCTTATGGCTACACCTTC
once TRBJ2-1 TRBD1 TRBV19 CASSMRAGGRNEQFF TGTGCCAGTAGTATGAGGGCAGGGGGCCGCAATGAGCAGTTCTTC
NA TRBJ1-5 TRBD1 TRBV19 CASSFPPTGETWAYNQPQHF TGTGCCAGTAGTTTCCCCCCCACAGGGGAAACTTGGGCTTACAATCAGCCCCAGCATTTT
few TRBJ1-4 TRBD1 TRBV6-5 CASSTGTGSEKLFF TGTGCCAGCAGTACCGGGACAGGGAGTGAAAAACTGTTTTTT
NA TRBJ1-2 TRBD1 TRBV7-9 CASSSTGGYGYTF TGTGCCAGCAGCTCAACAGGGGGCTATGGCTACACCTTC
NA TRBJ2-6 NA TRBV4-3 CASSPSPGMGANVLTF TGCGCCAGCAGCCCCTCACCCGGGATGGGGGCCAACGTCCTGACTTTC
NA TRBJ2-7 NA TRBV30 CAQKRASEMTGEQYF TGTGCCCAAAAAAGGGCTAGCGAGATGACGGGCGAGCAGTACTTC
NA TRBJ1-1 TRBD1 TRBV4-1 CASSHHRGPNTEAFF TGCGCCAGCAGCCACCACAGGGGGCCAAACACTGAAGCTTTCTTT
NA TRBJ2-3 NA TRBV24-1 CATSHIRDNTDTQYF TGTGCCACCAGTCATATCCGGGACAACACAGATACGCAGTATTTT
NA TRBJ2-7 TRBD2 TRBV6-6 CASTQTGTSGGEQYF TGTGCCAGCACTCAGACCGGGACTAGCGGGGGAGAGCAGTACTTC
NA TRBJ1-5 NA TRBV27 CASSHDRSRYSNQPQHF TGTGCCAGCAGCCATGACAGAAGTCGTTATAGCAATCAGCCCCAGCATTTT
NA TRBJ2-6 NA TRBV6-5 CASSETVGANVLTF TGTGCCAGCAGCGAGACAGTTGGGGCCAACGTCCTGACTTTC
NA TRBJ1-6 TRBD1 TRBV7-2 CASSSYRGRNSPLHF TGTGCCAGCAGCTCGTACAGGGGGAGGAATTCACCCCTCCACTTT
NA TRBJ2-7 NA TRBV27 CASSLEGRGEQYF TGTGCCAGCAGTTTAGAGGGGAGGGGGGAGCAGTACTTC
NA TRBJ2-5 NA TRBV28 CASSISTGSIQETQYF TGTGCCAGCAGTATTTCGACAGGATCCATCCAAGAGACCCAGTACTTC
NA TRBJ1-5 NA TRBV6-6 CASSYQGVSNQPQHF TGTGCCAGCAGTTACCAAGGGGTTAGCAATCAGCCCCAGCATTTT
NA TRBJ2-7 TRBD2 TRBV7-8 CASSPGTSGSSYEQYF TGTGCCAGCAGCCCAGGGACTAGCGGAAGCTCCTACGAGCAGTACTTC
NA TRBJ2-7 NA TRBV30 CAWSQASEQYF TGTGCCTGGAGTCAAGCCTCCGAGCAGTACTTC
NA TRBJ1-4 NA TRBV10-1 CASSDIGASPIDEKLFF TGCGCCAGCAGTGACATTGGGGCATCTCCCATTGACGAAAAACTGTTTTTT
NA TRBJ2-3 TRBD2 TRBV29-1 CSVGLVGTSADTQYF TGCAGCGTAGGACTAGTGGGGACCTCGGCAGATACGCAGTATTTT
NA TRBJ2-3 TRBD2 TRBV7-9 CASSRARGSTDTQYF TGTGCCAGCAGCCGGGCGCGGGGGAGCACAGATACGCAGTATTTT
NA TRBJ1-2 TRBD1 TRBV19 CASASPGQLNYGYTF TGTGCCAGTGCCTCCCCGGGACAGTTAAACTATGGCTACACCTTC
NA TRBJ1-4 NA TRBV11-2 CASSSPQGEKLFF TGTGCCAGCAGCTCCCCACAGGGTGAAAAACTGTTTTTT
NA TRBJ1-2 NA TRBV10-3 CAIRSYGYTF TGTGCCATCAGGAGCTATGGCTACACCTTC
once TRBJ2-1 TRBD2 TRBV5-4 CASSFSRGEYHEQFF TGTGCCAGCAGCTTTAGCCGGGGGGAATACCATGAGCAGTTCTTC
NA TRBJ1-5 NA TRBV18 CASSPFSRGNSNQPQHF TGTGCCAGCTCACCTTTTTCCAGGGGCAATAGCAATCAGCCCCAGCATTTT
NA TRBJ1-4 NA TRBV7-2 CASSTQGSNEKLFF TGTGCCAGCAGCACACAGGGCTCTAATGAAAAACTGTTTTTT
NA TRBJ2-7 TRBD2 TRBV28 CASSLFRLADSYEQYF TGTGCCAGCAGTTTATTCCGTCTAGCGGACTCCTACGAGCAGTACTTC
NA TRBJ2-1 NA TRBV19 CASSFGLSREQFF TGTGCCAGTAGTTTCGGACTCTCTAGGGAGCAGTTCTTC
NA TRBJ2-3 NA TRBV5-1 CASSSGQQGDTQYF TGCGCCAGCAGCTCGGGTCAACAGGGTGATACGCAGTATTTT
NA TRBJ2-1 NA TRBV20-1 CSASPTEKSSYNEQFF TGCAGTGCTAGTCCGACAGAAAAGAGCTCCTACAATGAGCAGTTCTTC
NA TRBJ2-3 NA TRBV29-1 CSTYTDTQYF TGCAGCACTTATACAGATACGCAGTATTTT